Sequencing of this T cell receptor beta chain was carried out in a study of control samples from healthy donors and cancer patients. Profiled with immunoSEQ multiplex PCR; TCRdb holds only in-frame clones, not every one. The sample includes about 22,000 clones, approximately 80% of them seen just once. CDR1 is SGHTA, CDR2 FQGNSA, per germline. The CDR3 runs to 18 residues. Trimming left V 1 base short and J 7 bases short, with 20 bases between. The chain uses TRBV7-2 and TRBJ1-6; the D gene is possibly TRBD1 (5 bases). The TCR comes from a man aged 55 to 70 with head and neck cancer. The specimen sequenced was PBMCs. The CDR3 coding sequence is TGTGCCAGCAGCTTAGTTTTTTCCTTCAGGGATCACAATTCACCCCTCCACTTT. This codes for CASSLVFSFRDHNSPLHF.